This TCR beta chain was sequenced for a study of blood T cell repertoires in COVID-19. Study context: The samples span acute and convalescent COVID-19 from the United States, Italy and Spain. PBMCs, B-cell-depleted T cells, or T cells provided the cDNA or gDNA that made up the material.

In the original analysis: Estimation of nucleated cell counts was performed using reference gene primer amplification. Some clones are missing from TCRdb's copy, which holds only in-frame ones; the method was immunoSEQ multiplex PCR. The V and J calls and the clone size are those of that table, but D and trimming were determined from the DNA. The sample holds 200,000 to 250,000 clones, about 87% seen once. This clone was counted once. One Seattle source followed patients from active infection through their disease course. The sequence derives from a man younger than 45 with COVID-19, enrolled during active disease. Sequences were obtained from peripheral blood.

The DNA for the CDR3 is TGTGCCAGCAGTTACGAATCACTTAGCGGGAGGACTACCGGGGAGCTGTTTTTT. This codes for CASSYESLSGRTTGELFF. The chain carries TRBV6-2 or TRBV6-3 and TRBJ2-2, with TRBD2 identical over 10 bases. CDR1 and CDR2 from the germline V gene are MNHEY and SVGEGT. This CDR3 has 18 amino acids. The junction had 11 bases not matched to a gene; V was cut back by 2 bases and J by 5 bases.